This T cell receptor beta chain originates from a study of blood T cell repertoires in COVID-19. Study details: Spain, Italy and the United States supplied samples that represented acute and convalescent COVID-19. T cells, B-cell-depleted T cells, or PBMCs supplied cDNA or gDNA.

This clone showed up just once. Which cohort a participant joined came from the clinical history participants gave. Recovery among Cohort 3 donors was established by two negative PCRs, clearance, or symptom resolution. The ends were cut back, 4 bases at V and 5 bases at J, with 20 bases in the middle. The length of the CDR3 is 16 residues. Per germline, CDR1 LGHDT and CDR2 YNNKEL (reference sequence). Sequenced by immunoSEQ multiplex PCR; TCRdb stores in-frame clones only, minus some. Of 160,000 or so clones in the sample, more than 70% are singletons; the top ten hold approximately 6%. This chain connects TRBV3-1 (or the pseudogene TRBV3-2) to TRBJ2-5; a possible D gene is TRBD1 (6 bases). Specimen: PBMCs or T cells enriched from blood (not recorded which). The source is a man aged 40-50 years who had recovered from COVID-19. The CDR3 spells CASSPPGSPRGETQYF. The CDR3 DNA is TGTGCCAGCAGCCCCCCAGGAAGCCCAAGGGGGGAGACCCAGTACTTC.